The source of this T cell receptor (beta chain) is a study of blood T cells in healthy people across ages. A second PCR of roughly 6 to 12 cycles used a sample-barcoded 5' primer and a J-beta primer mix. TCRdb recomputed calls from the 5' RACE reads with MiXCR, one row per CDR3 protein. The sample yields over 700,000 distinct CDR3 sequences, roughly 25% seen once. This sample was also put to use in a study of T cells of mothers and their children. From that second work: Samples were provided by three healthy Caucasian mothers and their six children. Input to cDNA synthesis comprised all extracted RNA, at a ratio of approximately 1.4 ug per 15 ul.

The TCR comes from a boy between 5 and 17 years old in good health. The sequencing sample was made of blood.

DNA for the CDR3: TGCGCCAGCAGCTTGGAGTTAGCGGAAACCTACGAGCAGTACTTC. Its translation is CASSLELAETYEQYF. The chain recombines TRBV5-1 with TRBJ2-5; possibly TRBD2 for D (6 bases). The end of the DNA aligns better with TRBJ2-7, so the J call may be wrong. This CDR3 has 15 residues. Germline lookup yields CDR1 SGHRS and CDR2 YFSETQ.